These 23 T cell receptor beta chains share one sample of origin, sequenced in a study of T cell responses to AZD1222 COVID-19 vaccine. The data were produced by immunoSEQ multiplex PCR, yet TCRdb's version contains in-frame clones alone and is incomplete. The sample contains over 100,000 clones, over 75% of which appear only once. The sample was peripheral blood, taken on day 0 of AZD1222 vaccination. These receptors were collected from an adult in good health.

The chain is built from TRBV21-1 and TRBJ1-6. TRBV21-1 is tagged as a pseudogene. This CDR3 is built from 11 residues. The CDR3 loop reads CATSGPSPLHF. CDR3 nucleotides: TGTGCCACCTCCGGGCCATCACCCCTCCACTTT.

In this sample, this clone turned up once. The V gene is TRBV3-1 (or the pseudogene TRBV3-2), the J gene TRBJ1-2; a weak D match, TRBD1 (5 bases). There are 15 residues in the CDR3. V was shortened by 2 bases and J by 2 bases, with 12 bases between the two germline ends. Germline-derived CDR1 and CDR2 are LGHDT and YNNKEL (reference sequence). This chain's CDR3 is CASSQSGQLNYGYTF. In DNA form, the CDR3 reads TGTGCCAGCAGCCAATCGGGGCAGCTCAACTATGGCTACACCTTC.

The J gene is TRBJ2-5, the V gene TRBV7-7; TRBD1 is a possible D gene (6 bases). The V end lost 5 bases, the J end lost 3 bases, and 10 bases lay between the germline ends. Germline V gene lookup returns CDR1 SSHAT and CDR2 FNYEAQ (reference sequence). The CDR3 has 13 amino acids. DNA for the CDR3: TGTGCCAGCAGCAAGAACAGGGAAGAGACCCAGTACTTC. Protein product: CASSKNREETQYF.

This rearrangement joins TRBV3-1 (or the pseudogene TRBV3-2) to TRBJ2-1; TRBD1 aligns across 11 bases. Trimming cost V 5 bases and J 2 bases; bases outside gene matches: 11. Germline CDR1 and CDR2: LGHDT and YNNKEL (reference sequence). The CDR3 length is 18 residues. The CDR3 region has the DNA TGTGCCAGCAGCTTACATTACGCGGACAGGGGGCCCTACAATGAGCAGTTCTTC. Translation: CASSLHYADRGPYNEQFF.

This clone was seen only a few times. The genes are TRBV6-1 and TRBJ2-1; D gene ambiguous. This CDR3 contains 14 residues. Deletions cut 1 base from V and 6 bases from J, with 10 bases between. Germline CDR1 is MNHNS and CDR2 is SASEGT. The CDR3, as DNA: TGTGCCAGCAGTGAAGTCCCGTGGTTCAATGAGCAGTTCTTC. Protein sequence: CASSEVPWFNEQFF.

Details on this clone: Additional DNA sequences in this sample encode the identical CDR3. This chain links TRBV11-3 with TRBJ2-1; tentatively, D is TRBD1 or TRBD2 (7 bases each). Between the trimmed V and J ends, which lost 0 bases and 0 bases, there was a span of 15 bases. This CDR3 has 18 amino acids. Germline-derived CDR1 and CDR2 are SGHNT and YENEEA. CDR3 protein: CASSLDQGGSSSYNEQFF. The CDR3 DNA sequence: TGTGCCAGCAGCTTAGATCAGGGGGGGTCGAGCTCCTACAATGAGCAGTTCTTC.

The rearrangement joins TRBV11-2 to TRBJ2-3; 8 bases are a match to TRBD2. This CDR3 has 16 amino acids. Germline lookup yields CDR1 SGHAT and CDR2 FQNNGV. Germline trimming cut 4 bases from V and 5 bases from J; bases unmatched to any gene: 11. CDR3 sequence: CASSSSRRGGEDTQYF. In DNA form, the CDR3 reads TGTGCCAGCAGCTCCTCCCGTCGGGGGGGCGAAGATACGCAGTATTTT.

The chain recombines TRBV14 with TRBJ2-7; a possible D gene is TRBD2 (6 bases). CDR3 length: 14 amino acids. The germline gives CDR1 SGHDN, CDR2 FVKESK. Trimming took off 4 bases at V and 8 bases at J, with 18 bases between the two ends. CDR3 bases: TGTGCCAGCAGCCCGGCGGGGTCCCTTGTGCAGCAGTACTTC. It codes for CASSPAGSLVQQYF.

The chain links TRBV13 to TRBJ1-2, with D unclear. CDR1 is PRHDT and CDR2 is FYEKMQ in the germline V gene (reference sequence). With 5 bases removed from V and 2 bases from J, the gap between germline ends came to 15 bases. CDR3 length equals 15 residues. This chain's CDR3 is CASSQPGIFNYGYTF. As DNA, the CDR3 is TGTGCCAGCAGCCAACCGGGGATCTTCAACTATGGCTACACCTTC.

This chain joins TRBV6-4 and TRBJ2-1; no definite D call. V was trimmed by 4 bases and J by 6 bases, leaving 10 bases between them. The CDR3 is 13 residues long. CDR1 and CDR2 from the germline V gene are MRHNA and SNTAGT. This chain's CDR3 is CASSATVTNEQFF. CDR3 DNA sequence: TGTGCCAGCAGTGCTACAGTGACCAATGAGCAGTTCTTC.

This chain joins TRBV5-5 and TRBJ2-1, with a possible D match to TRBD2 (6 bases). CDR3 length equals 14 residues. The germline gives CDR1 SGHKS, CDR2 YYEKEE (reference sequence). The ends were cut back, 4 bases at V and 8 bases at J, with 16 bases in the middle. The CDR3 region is CASSQGAGLDEQFF. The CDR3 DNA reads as TGTGCCAGCAGCCAAGGGGCGGGGTTGGATGAGCAGTTCTTC.

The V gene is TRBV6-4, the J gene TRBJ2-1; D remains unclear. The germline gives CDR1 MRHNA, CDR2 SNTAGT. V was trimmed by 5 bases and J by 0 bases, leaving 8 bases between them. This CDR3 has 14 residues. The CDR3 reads CASSPPFSYNEQFF. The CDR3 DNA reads TGTGCCAGCAGTCCCCCTTTCTCCTACAATGAGCAGTTCTTC.

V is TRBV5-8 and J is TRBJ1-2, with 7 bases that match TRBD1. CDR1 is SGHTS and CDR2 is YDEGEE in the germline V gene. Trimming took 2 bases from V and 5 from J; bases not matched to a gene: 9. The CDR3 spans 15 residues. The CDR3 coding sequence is TGTGCCAGCAGCTTAGGAGGGGGCGCACGATATGGCTACACCTTC. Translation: CASSLGGGARYGYTF. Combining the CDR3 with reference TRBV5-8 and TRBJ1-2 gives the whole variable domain EAGVTQSPTHLIKTRGQQATLRCSPISGHTSVYWYQQALGLGLQFLLWYDEGEERNRGNFPPRFSGRQFPNYSSELNVNALELEDSALYLCASSLGGGARYGYTFGSGTRLTVV.

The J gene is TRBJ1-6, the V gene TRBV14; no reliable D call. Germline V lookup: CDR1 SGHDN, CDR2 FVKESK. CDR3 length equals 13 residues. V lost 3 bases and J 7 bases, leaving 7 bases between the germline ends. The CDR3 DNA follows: TGTGCCAGCAGCCACAGTCAGAATTCACCCCTCCACTTT. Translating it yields CASSHSQNSPLHF.

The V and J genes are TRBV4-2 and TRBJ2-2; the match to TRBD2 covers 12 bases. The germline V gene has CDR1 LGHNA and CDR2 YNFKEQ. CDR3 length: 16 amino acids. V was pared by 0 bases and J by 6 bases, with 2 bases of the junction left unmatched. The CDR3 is CASSQDPSGGAGELFF. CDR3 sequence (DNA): TGTGCCAGCAGCCAAGATCCTAGCGGGGGGGCCGGGGAGCTGTTTTTT.

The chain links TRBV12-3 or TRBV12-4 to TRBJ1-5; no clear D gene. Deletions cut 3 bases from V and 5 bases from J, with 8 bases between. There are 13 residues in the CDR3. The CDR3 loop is CASSFGVYQPQHF. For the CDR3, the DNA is TGTGCCAGCAGTTTCGGGGTATATCAGCCCCAGCATTTT.

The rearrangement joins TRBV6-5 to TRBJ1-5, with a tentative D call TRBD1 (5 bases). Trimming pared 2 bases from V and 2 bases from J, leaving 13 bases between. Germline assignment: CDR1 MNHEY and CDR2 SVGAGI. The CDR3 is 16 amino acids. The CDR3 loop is CASSYGGYVGNQPQHF. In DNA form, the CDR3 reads TGTGCCAGCAGTTACGGGGGGTATGTTGGCAATCAGCCCCAGCATTTT.

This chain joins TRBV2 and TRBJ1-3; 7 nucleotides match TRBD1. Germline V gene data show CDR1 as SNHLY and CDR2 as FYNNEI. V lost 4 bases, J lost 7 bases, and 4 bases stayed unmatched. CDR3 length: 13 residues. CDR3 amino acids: CASSGVRGNTIYF. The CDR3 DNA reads TGTGCCAGCAGTGGGGTCAGGGGGAACACCATATATTTT.

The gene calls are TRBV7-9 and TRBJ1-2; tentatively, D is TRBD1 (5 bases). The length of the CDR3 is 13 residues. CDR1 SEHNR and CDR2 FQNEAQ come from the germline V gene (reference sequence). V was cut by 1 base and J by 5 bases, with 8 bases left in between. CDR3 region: CASSLVRTYGYTF. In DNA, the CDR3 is TGTGCCAGCAGCTTAGTCCGGACATATGGCTACACCTTC. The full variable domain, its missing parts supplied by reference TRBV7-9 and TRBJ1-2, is DTGVSQNPRHKITKRGQNVTFRCDPISEHNRLYWYRQTLGQGPEFLTYFQNEAQLEKSRLLSDRFSAERPKGSFSTLEIQRTEQGDSAMYLCASSLVRTYGYTFGSGTRLTVV.

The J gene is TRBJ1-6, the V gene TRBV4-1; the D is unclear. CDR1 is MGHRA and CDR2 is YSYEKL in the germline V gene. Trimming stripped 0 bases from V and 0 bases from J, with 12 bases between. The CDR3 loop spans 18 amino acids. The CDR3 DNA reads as TGCGCCAGCAGCCAAGATAGCGGCAGGAGCTCCTATAATTCACCCCTCCACTTT. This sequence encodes CASSQDSGRSSYNSPLHF.

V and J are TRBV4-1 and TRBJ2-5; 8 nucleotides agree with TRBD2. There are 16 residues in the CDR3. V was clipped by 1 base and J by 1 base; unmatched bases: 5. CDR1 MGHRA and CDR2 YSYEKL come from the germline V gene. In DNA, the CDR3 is TGCGCCAGCAGCCAAGGCTGGGCGGGGGGCCAAGAGACCCAGTACTTC. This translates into CASSQGWAGGQETQYF.

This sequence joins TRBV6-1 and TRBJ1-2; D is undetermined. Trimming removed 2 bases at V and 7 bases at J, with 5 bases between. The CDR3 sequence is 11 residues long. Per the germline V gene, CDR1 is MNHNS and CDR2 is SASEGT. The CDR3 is CASSEKPGYTF. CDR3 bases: TGTGCCAGCAGTGAAAAACCTGGCTACACCTTC.

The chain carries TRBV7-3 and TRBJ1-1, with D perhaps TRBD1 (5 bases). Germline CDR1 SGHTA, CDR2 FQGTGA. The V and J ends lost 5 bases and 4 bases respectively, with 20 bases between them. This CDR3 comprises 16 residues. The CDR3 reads CASSPNPQGSGTEAFF. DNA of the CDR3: TGTGCCAGCAGCCCTAACCCTCAGGGTAGTGGCACTGAAGCTTTCTTT.